These T cell receptor beta chains were read from a single sample in a study of Ad26.COV2.S vaccination and SARS-CoV-2 variants. Produced via immunoSEQ multiplex PCR; TCRdb's table is partial and in-frame only. Of hundreds of thousands of clones in the sample, 85% to 90% were seen once. The input for sequencing was peripheral blood, taken in a trial of Ad26.COV2.S vaccine versus placebo. Every receptor here comes from a person between 18 and 65 years old who received the Ad26.COV2.S COVID-19 vaccine or a placebo. Each CDR3 is given with its conserved first and last residue. Each record gives: CDR3 protein, J gene, V gene.

CASSRSTSGGMGTDTQYF	TRBJ2-3	TRBV3-1/TRBV3-2
CASAGGLGGTEAFF	TRBJ1-1	TRBV5-1
CASSQDYRLPYEQYF	TRBJ2-7	TRBV3-1/TRBV3-2
CASSESLSSPSALHEQFF	TRBJ2-1	TRBV25-1
CASSQQLGDTEAFF	TRBJ1-1	TRBV4-2
CASSEVSQGVSGTEAFF	TRBJ1-1	TRBV6-1
CASSSPGQNTEAFF	TRBJ1-1	TRBV5-4
CASSPHSDQGTEAFF	TRBJ1-1	TRBV28
CASSRSQNNSPLHF	TRBJ1-6	TRBV25-1
CASSHPGTGVNTEAFF	TRBJ1-1	TRBV4-1
CASSTGSSYNEQFF	TRBJ2-1	TRBV19
CASSPGRGDNQPQHF	TRBJ1-5	TRBV28
CASRSYGQGVHEQYF	TRBJ2-7	TRBV28
CAAEHTRGLNTEAFF	TRBJ1-1	TRBV6-5
CASSLQGPSTDTQYF	TRBJ2-3	TRBV7-2
CASSQDVSSGNTIYF	TRBJ1-3	TRBV4-1
CASSLVAGVAGELFF	TRBJ2-2	TRBV7-8
CASSGGGEAFF	TRBJ1-1	TRBV6-4
CASRRSYEQYF	TRBJ2-7	TRBV2
CASSSGGLPYEQYF	TRBJ2-7	TRBV18
CASSVVGGGTEPLHF	TRBJ1-6	TRBV9
CASSLNRVSGNTIYF	TRBJ1-3	TRBV11-2
CASSFIRTSGANVLTF	TRBJ2-6	TRBV19
CASSDGWGATNEKLFF	TRBJ1-4	TRBV9
CASSFYSGGATDTQYF	TRBJ2-3	TRBV3-1/TRBV3-2
CASSQTAMNTEAFF	TRBJ1-1	TRBV6-5
CASSPGSTGNTEAFF	TRBJ1-1	TRBV28
CASSVYRDAKNIQYF	TRBJ2-4	TRBV5-6
CASSNGNSGELFF	TRBJ2-2	TRBV5-1
CASSFHRGENTGELFF	TRBJ2-2	TRBV7-3
CASSARQGAVSTDTQYF	TRBJ2-3	TRBV9
CASSVEQAGNTIYF	TRBJ1-3	TRBV9
CASSPTGTVPTGELFF	TRBJ2-2	TRBV11-2
CASSPTENTEAFF	TRBJ1-1	TRBV18
CASSVGTVSYEQYF	TRBJ2-7	TRBV9
CASSLQGGTEAFF	TRBJ1-1	TRBV27
CASSSTSGRVSDTQYF	TRBJ2-3	TRBV7-8
CASSPGRGDEKLFF	TRBJ1-4	TRBV7-9
CSANRGLEQYF	TRBJ2-7	TRBV20-1
CASQDGGEAKNIQYF	TRBJ2-4	TRBV19
CATSPGRGGFDTEAFF	TRBJ1-1	TRBV19
CASSYPSDGTTTYEQYF	TRBJ2-7	TRBV11-2
CASSPLAQLYNEQFF	TRBJ2-1	TRBV28
CASSQRSGGDTDTQYF	TRBJ2-3	TRBV4-3
CASSLEGRTNTGELFF	TRBJ2-2	TRBV5-1
CASSVGGNTNEKLFF	TRBJ1-4	TRBV9
CAVPGQGHNEQFF	TRBJ2-1	TRBV30
CARVHRVRAQHF	TRBJ1-5	TRBV6-4
CASSKGRWGDTEAFF	TRBJ1-1	TRBV25-1
CASSPWTGGSTNEKLFF	TRBJ1-4	TRBV5-1
CATSAGAGSNQPQHF	TRBJ1-5	TRBV24-1
CASSLGTGLFLTDTQYF	TRBJ2-3	TRBV7-6
CASSLERAGGSYEQYF	TRBJ2-7	TRBV7-9
CASSLGQEETQYF	TRBJ2-5	TRBV19